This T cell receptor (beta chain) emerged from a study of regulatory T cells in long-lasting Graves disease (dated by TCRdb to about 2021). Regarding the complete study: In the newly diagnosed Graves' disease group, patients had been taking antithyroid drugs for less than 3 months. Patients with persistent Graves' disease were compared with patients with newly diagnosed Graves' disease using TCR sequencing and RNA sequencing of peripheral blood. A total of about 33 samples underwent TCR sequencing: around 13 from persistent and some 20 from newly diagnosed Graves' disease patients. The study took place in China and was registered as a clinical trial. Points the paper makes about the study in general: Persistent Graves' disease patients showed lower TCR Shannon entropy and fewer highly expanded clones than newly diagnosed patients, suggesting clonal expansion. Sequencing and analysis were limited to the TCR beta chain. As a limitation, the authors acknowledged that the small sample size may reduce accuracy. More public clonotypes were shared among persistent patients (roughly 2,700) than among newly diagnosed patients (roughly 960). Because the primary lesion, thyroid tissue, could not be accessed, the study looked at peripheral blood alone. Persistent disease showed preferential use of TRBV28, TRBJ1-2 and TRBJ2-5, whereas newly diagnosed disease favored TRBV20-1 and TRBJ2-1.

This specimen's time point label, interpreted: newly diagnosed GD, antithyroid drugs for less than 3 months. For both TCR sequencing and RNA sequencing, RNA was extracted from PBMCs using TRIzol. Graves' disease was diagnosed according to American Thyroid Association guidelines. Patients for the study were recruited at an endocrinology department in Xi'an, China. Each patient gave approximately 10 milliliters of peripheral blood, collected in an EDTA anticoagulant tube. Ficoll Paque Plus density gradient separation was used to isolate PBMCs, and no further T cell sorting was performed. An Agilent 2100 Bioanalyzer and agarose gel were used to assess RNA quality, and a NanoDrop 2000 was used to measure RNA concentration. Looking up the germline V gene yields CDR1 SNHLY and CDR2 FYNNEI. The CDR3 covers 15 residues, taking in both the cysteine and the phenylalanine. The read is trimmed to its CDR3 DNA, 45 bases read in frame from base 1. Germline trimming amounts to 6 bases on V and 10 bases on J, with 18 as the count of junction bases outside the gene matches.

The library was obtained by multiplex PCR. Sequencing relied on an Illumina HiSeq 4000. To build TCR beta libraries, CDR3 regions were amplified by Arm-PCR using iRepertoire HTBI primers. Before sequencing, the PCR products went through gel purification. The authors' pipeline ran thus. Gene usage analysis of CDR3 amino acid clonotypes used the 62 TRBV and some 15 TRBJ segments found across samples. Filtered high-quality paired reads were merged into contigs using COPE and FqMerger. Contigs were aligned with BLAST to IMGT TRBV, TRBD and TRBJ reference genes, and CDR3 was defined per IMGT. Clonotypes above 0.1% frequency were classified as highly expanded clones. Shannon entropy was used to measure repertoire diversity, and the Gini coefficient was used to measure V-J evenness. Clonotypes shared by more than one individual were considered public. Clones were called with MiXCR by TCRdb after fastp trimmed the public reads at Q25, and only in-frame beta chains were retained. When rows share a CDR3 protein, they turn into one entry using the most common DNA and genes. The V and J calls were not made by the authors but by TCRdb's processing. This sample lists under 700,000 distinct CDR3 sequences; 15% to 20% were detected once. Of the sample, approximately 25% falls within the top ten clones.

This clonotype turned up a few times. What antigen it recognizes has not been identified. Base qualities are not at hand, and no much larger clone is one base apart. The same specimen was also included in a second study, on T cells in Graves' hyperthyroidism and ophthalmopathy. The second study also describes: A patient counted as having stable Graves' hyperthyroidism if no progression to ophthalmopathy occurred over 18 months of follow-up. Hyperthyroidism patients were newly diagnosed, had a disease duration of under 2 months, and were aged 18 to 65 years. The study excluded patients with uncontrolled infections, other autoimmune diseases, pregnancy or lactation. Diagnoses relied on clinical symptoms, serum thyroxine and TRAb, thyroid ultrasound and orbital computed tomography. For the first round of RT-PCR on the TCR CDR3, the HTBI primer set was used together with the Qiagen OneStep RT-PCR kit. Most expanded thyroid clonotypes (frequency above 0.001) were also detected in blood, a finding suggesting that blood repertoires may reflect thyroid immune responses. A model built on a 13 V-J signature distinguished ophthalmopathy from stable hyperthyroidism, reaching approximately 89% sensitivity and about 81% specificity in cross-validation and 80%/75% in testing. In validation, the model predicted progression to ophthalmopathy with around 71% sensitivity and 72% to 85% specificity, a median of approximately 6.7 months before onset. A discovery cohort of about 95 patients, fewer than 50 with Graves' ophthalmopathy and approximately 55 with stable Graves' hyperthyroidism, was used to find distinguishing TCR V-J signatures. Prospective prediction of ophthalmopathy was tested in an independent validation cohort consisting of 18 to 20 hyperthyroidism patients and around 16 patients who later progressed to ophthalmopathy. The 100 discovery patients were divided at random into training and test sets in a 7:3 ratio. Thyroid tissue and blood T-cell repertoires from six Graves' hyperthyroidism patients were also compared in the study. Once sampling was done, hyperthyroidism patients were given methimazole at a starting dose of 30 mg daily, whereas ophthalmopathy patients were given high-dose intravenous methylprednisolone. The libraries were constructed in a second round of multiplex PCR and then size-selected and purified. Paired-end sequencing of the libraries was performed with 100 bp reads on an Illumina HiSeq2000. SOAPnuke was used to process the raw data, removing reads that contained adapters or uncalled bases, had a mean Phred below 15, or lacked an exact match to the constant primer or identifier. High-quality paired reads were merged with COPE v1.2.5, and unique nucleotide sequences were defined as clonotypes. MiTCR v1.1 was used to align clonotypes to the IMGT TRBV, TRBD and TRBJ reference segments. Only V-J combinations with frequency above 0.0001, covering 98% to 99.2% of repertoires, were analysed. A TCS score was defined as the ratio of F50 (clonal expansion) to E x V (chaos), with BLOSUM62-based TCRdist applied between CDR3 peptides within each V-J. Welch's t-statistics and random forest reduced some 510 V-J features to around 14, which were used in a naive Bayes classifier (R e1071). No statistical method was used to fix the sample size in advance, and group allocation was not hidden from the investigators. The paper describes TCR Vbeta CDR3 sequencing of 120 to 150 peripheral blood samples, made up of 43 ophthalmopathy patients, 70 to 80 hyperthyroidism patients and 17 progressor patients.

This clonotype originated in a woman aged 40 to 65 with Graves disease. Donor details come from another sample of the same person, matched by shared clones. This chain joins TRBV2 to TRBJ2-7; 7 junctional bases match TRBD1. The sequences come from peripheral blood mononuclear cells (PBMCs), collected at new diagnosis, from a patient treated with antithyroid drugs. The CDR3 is CASSGIRDRPNYQYF. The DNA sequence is TGTGCCAGCAGCGGCATCCGGGACAGACCGAACTACCAGTACTTC.